The 22 T cell receptor beta chains reported below all come from one sample, sequenced in a study of post-analysis software for immune sequencing data. Study results and limitations: Compared with controls, patients had more of about five TRBV segments, including TRBV5-6, TRBV5-1 and TRBV20-1.

Every TCR beta cDNA library bore unique molecular identifiers. TCRdb re-derived calls from the PCR reads in MiXCR, one entry per CDR3 protein. The sample has about 430,000 distinct CDR3 sequences; about 40% are singletons. These TCRs' antigens remain unknown. Sequencing was done on a sample of blood. Every receptor here comes from a girl aged 2 to 9 with multiple sclerosis.

A note on this clonotype: A junction boundary mismatches the germline segment, possibly from a read error. The J gene is TRBJ2-4, the V gene TRBV4-1; tentatively, D is TRBD1 (5 bases). Per the germline V gene, CDR1 is MGHRA and CDR2 is YSYEKL. The CDR3 is 13 amino acids. CDR3 residues: CANSQVQGNIQYF. In nucleotides, the CDR3 is TGCGCCAACAGCCAAGTTCAGGGAAACATTCAGTACTTC.

The chain links TRBV11-2 to TRBJ1-6; the D is unclear. In germline, CDR1 is SGHAT, CDR2 FQNNGV. This CDR3 has 14 residues. V lost 6 bases and J lost 4, with 10 bases in between. CDR3 protein: CASRLTAYNSPLHF. CDR3 nucleotide sequence: TGTGCCAGCAGACTAACAGCATATAATTCACCCCTCCACTTT.

J is TRBJ1-2 and V is TRBV6-6; 12 bases fit TRBD1. The junction had 4 bases not matched to a gene; V was cut back by 2 bases and J by 3 bases. The CDR3 extends over 16 amino acids. Germline V CDR1 and CDR2: MNHNY, SVGAGI (reference sequence). The CDR3 region is CASSYLGTGGDYGYTF. The CDR3 DNA follows: TGTGCCAGCAGTTACCTCGGGACAGGGGGCGACTATGGCTACACCTTC.

The CDR3 DNA sequence: TGTGCCAGCAGTCACGGGGACAGGGGCTACAATGAGCAGTTCTTC. As protein: CASSHGDRGYNEQFF. The J gene is TRBJ2-1, the V gene TRBV28; 10 nucleotides line up with TRBD1. V lost 5 bases to trimming and J lost 3 bases; unmatched junction nucleotides: 4. Germline V gene data show CDR1 as MDHEN and CDR2 as SYDVKM. This CDR3 region has 15 residues.

The chain combines TRBV12-3 or TRBV12-4 with TRBJ2-5, with 9 bases aligning to TRBD2. The trim removed 6 bases at V and 11 bases at J, leaving 19 bases unmatched. The CDR3 sequence is 16 residues long. The CDR3 bases are TGTGCCAGCAGCCAAAGGAAGAATAGCGGGAGATCCGGGCAGTACTTC. Translated: CASSQRKNSGRSGQYF.

The rearrangement links TRBV6-5 to TRBJ2-7, with D unclear. This CDR3 region has 14 residues. V shed 0 bases and J shed 3 bases, with 9 bases lying between them. The germline V gene has CDR1 MNHEY and CDR2 SVGAGI. CDR3: CASSYSSTVYEQYF. The CDR3 nucleotides read TGTGCCAGCAGTTACTCGTCAACAGTCTACGAGCAGTACTTC.

The gene calls are TRBV20-1 and TRBJ2-5; 14 nucleotides line up with TRBD2. This CDR3 comprises 16 residues. Germline CDR1 and CDR2: DFQATT and SNEGSKA (reference sequence). The trim removed 4 bases at V and 2 bases at J, leaving 6 bases unmatched. CDR3 in amino acids: CSATGTSGGWQETQYF. The DNA of the CDR3 is TGCAGTGCTACCGGGACTAGCGGGGGATGGCAAGAGACCCAGTACTTC.

To note about this clonotype: One junction end disagrees with the germline gene, perhaps due to a read error. The chain recombines TRBV6-5 with TRBJ1-5; 7 nucleotides agree with TRBD1. CDR1 and CDR2 from the germline V gene are MNHEY and SVGAGI. The CDR3 is made up of 15 amino acids. The chain's CDR3 is CAGSYSEGGGQPQHF. CDR3 bases: TGTGCCGGCAGTTACTCGGAAGGGGGCGGTCAGCCCCAGCATTTT.

This clonotype was observed a handful of times. A junction end diverges from the germline sequence, so it may reflect a read error. V is TRBV18 and J is TRBJ1-1; D is undetermined. Germline V gene sequence: CDR1 KGHSH, CDR2 LQKENI. This CDR3 spans 15 amino acids. In DNA form, the CDR3 reads TGTGCCAGCTCACTCGGAAGGACGCAGAACACTGAACCTTTCTTT. Translated, it gives CASSLGRTQNTEPFF. Supplemented by reference TRBV18 and TRBJ1-1, the full variable domain reads NAGVMQNPRHLVRRRGQEARLRCSPMKGHSHVYWYRQLPEEGLKFMVYLQKENIIDESGMPKERFSAEFPKEGPSILRIQQVVRGDSAAYFCASSLGRTQNTEPFFGQGTRLTVV.

The V call is TRBV20-1, the J call TRBJ2-2, with a weak D call TRBD1 (5 bases). V lost 1 base and J lost 5, with 11 bases in between. Germline V CDR1 and CDR2: DFQATT, SNEGSKA (reference sequence). The CDR3 runs to 14 residues. The CDR3 DNA follows: TGCAGTGCTAGAGGATCGGCAGGGACCGGGGAGCTGTTTTTT. Encoded protein: CSARGSAGTGELFF.

The chain is built from TRBV28 and TRBJ2-7; D gene unclear. The CDR3 extends over 14 amino acids. Trimming removed 2 bases from V and 2 bases from J, with 10 bases in between. Germline CDR1 and CDR2: MDHEN and SYDVKM. CDR3 bases: TGTGCCAGCAGTTTAACCGGGCCCCCCTACGAGCAGTACTTC. This encodes CASSLTGPPYEQYF. Together with reference TRBV28 and TRBJ2-7, the CDR3 gives the full variable domain: DVKVTQSSRYLVKRTGEKVFLECVQDMDHENMFWYRQDPGLGLRLIYFSYDVKMKEKGDIPEGYSVSREKKERFSLILESASTNQTSMYLCASSLTGPPYEQYFGPGTRLTVT.

This clonotype was counted between two and nine times. The chain uses TRBV11-1 and TRBJ2-1; 9 bases are a match to TRBD1. The CDR3 spans 14 residues. The trim removed 3 bases at V and 5 bases at J, leaving 2 bases unmatched. Germline-derived CDR1 and CDR2 are SGHAT and FQDESV (reference sequence). The CDR3 protein is CASSFGTGHNEQFF. The CDR3 nucleotides are TGTGCCAGCAGCTTCGGGACAGGGCACAATGAGCAGTTCTTC.

The V gene is TRBV6-5, the J gene TRBJ1-2; TRBD1 matches 12 bases. Germline V lookup: CDR1 MNHEY, CDR2 SVGAGI. Losses at the gene ends were 5 bases for V and 7 bases for J; bases not matched to a gene: 11. The length of the CDR3 is 16 residues. CDR3 coding DNA: TGTGCCAGCAGTCCCTCCCCGGGACAGGGGGCGGCTGGCTACACCTTC. It codes for CASSPSPGQGAAGYTF.

The chain joins TRBV5-1 to TRBJ2-5, with D maybe TRBD1 (5 bases). Germline assignment: CDR1 SGHRS and CDR2 YFSETQ. Trimming stripped 4 bases from V and 11 bases from J, with 21 bases between. The length of the CDR3 is 14 residues. As DNA, the CDR3 is TGCGCCAGCAGCCAAGATAAGGGGCTAACGATTCAGTACTTC. This encodes CASSQDKGLTIQYF.

The chain employs TRBV5-1 and TRBJ2-3; D unresolved. This CDR3 has 14 residues. V was clipped by 0 bases and J by 6 bases, with 11 bases between them. Germline-derived CDR1 and CDR2 are SGHRS and YFSETQ. The CDR3 DNA follows: TGCGCCAGCAGCTTGGGCGACCTTCAGGATACGCAGTATTTT. Translation gives CASSLGDLQDTQYF.

The chain employs TRBV12-3 or TRBV12-4 and TRBJ2-3, with D perhaps matching TRBD2 (5 bases). This CDR3 has 17 residues. Deletions cut 6 bases from V and 2 bases from J, with 21 bases between. The chain's CDR3 is CASRAGAVWTSTDTQYF. The DNA for the CDR3 is TGTGCCAGCAGGGCGGGCGCGGTGTGGACCTCCACAGATACGCAGTATTTT.

Notes on this clonotype: A junction boundary mismatches the germline segment, possibly from a read error. The V call is TRBV7-2, the J call TRBJ2-3; D gene ambiguous. CDR1 is SGHTA, CDR2 FQGNSA, per germline. The CDR3 consists of 14 residues. CDR3 residues: CASSLIASTDTLYF. CDR3 nucleotides: TGTGCCAGCAGCTTAATTGCCAGCACAGATACGCTGTATTTT.

This chain uses TRBV19 with TRBJ2-3; TRBD1 might be the D (5 bases). In germline, CDR1 is LNHDA, CDR2 SQIVND (reference sequence). V was pared by 0 bases and J by 2 bases, with 12 bases between. This CDR3 comprises 16 residues. Here the CDR3 reads CASSIDATEFTDTQYF. In DNA form, the CDR3 reads TGTGCCAGTAGTATAGACGCGACAGAGTTCACAGATACGCAGTATTTT.

V and J are TRBV7-8 and TRBJ2-7; 9 bases are shared with TRBD2. J was trimmed by 6 bases and V by 7 bases; bases with no gene match: 10. The CDR3 sequence is 14 residues long. CDR1 is SGHVS and CDR2 is FQNEAQ in the germline V gene. The CDR3 sequence: CASTLSDSGSEQYF. CDR3 DNA: TGTGCCAGCACCCTATCGGATAGCGGGAGCGAGCAGTACTTC.

The chain couples TRBV4-2 to TRBJ1-5; a possible D gene is TRBD1 (5 bases). The ends were cut back, 3 bases at V and 0 bases at J, with 18 bases in the middle. The CDR3 has 18 amino acids. Germline V gene lookup returns CDR1 LGHNA and CDR2 YNFKEQ. CDR3 nucleotide sequence: TGTGCCAGCAGCCACCCTAATGGGGCAGACTATAGCAATCAGCCCCAGCATTTT. Translation gives CASSHPNGADYSNQPQHF.

The chain couples TRBV5-1 to TRBJ2-3, with D perhaps TRBD2 (6 bases). Germline CDR1 SGHRS, CDR2 YFSETQ. The CDR3 has 17 amino acids. The ends were cut back, 0 bases at V and 3 bases at J, with 17 bases in the middle. The CDR3 bases are TGCGCCAGCAGCTTGGGTATTCTGCAGGGACTTACAGATACGCAGTATTTT. Amino acids: CASSLGILQGLTDTQYF.

This clonotype occurred once. V and J are TRBV28 and TRBJ2-4; unclear D gene. The J call may not be correct, given that the DNA end is closer to TRBJ2-7. The CDR3 covers 12 residues. The germline gives CDR1 MDHEN, CDR2 SYDVKM. The DNA for the CDR3 is TGTGCCAGCAGTTGGCAGAAATACGAGCAGTACTTC. Residues: CASSWQKYEQYF.